This TCR beta chain was retrieved from a study of shared clonotypes between healthy human individuals. A deep-level run was used for the assay. Assay: immunoSEQ multiplex PCR; the TCRdb copy retains only in-frame clones and omits some. The repertoire holds about 1.5 million clones, with approximately 98% as singletons. Germline assignment: CDR1 SNHLY and CDR2 FYNNEI. V was trimmed by 3 bases and J by 4 bases, leaving 8 bases between them. CDR3 length: 13 residues. This chain connects TRBV2 to TRBJ2-3; D is perhaps TRBD1 (5 bases). Sequenced material: naive CD4+ T cells sorted from blood. Subset described: CD45RA+ positively selected. The sequence derives from a man younger than 45 in good health. The CDR3 bases are TGTGCCAGCAGTGACAGGGTTCCAGATACGCAGTATTTT. It codes for CASSDRVPDTQYF.